Below are 2 T cell receptor beta chains sequenced from a single sample in a study. TCRdb fed the RT-PCR reads into MiXCR, producing one record per CDR3 protein. This table has about 6,500 distinct CDR3 sequences, roughly 92% appearing once. Source material: memory CD4+ T cells from blood. The receptor set was obtained from a female donor in good health, serving as a healthy control.

As regards this clonotype: With the library built for alpha chains, this beta chain is off target and its frequency is not meaningful. The rearrangement links TRBV20-1 to TRBJ2-2; 8 nucleotides align to TRBD2. The V gene's germline CDR1 is DFQATT and CDR2 SNEGSKA (reference sequence). The V and J ends lost 3 bases and 7 bases, in that order; junction bases with no gene match: 4. The CDR3 length is 13 residues. The CDR3 DNA is TGCAGTGCTAGCGAGCGGGAGAACGGGGAGCTGTTTTTT. As protein: CSASERENGELFF.

The table lists this clonotype with a count of one. Found in a library prepared for alpha chains, this beta chain is an off-target read, and its abundance has little meaning. The chain employs TRBV7-2 and TRBJ1-2, with D unresolved. Germline-derived CDR1 and CDR2 are SGHTA and FQGNSA. This CDR3 spans 14 amino acids. The V and J ends lost 5 bases and 2 bases respectively, with 12 bases between them. The chain's CDR3 is CASSPRRGNYGYTF. Here the CDR3 DNA reads TGTGCCAGCAGCCCTCGGCGTGGGAACTATGGCTACACCTTC.